Below, one T cell receptor (beta chain) is given with its context. In TCRdb, the 5' RACE reads were re-called with MiXCR into one record per CDR3 protein. This table holds roughly 7,000 distinct CDR3 sequences, 40% to 60% found once. Germline CDR1 LGHNA, CDR2 YNFKEQ. This CDR3 has 15 residues. V was cut by 1 base and J by 0 bases, with 7 bases left in between. This chain uses TRBV4-2 with TRBJ1-3; D gene uncertain. The origin of this receptor is a female donor with breast cancer. The sample taken for sequencing was naive CD4+ T cells sorted from a lymph node. Subset of the sample: naive CD4+ T cells, CD4+CD45RA+CD25-. CDR3 nucleotide sequence: TGTGCCAGCAGCCAAGTAGGCAGCTCTGGAAACACCATATATTTT. The encoded protein is CASSQVGSSGNTIYF.